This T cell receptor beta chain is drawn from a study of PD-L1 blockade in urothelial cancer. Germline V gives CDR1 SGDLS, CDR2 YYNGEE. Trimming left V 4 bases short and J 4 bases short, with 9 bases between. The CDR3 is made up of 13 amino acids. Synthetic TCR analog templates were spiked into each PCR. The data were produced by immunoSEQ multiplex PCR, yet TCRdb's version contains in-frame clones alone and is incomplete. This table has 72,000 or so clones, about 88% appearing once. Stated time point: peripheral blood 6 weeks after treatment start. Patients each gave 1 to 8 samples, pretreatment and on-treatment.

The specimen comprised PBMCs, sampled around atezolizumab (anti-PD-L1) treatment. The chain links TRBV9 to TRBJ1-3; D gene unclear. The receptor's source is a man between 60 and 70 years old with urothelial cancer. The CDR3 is CASSPNGGNTIYF. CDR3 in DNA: TGTGCCAGCAGCCCAAACGGGGGAAACACCATATATTTT.